This T cell receptor beta chain was retrieved from a study of blood T cell repertoires in COVID-19 (dated by TCRdb to 2018 to 2020). In terms of the full investigation: Samples covering the acute and convalescent phases of COVID-19 were provided by collaborators in the United States, Italy and Spain. The material from the prospective study consisted of cDNA or gDNA derived from T cells, B-cell-depleted T cells, or PBMCs. Subjects who had been exposed to COVID-19, were actively infected with it, or had recovered from it provided the deeply sampled blood TCRbeta repertoires that made up the dataset. Nearly every sample came with metadata listing a de-identified subject ID, COVID-19 status, age in years and sex. The repertoires were released in a freely available public database meant as a resource for research on the immune response to SARS-CoV-2. Where available, HLA class I and class II types were obtained from metadata supplied by the sample provider rather than from assay-based typing. The samples were drawn from the first 160 participants of the ongoing ImmuneRACE study and from some 1,300 subjects provided by 6 global collaborators.

The immunoSEQ Assay, a bias-controlled multiplex PCR, was used to amplify TCRbeta CDR3 regions from genomic DNA. The authors' analysis ran thus. Nucleated cell counts per sample were estimated from amplification of reference gene primers within the assay. To quantify the absolute abundance of each unique TCRbeta CDR3 rearrangement, sequence reads were collapsed and filtered. For each sample, productive Simpson clonality was calculated by taking the square root of Simpson's diversity index across productive rearrangements. The table comes from immuneACCESS by way of TCRdb, which keeps in-frame sequences with V and J called. Part of the clones is missing from these tables; in studies checked, under half for an unresolved V gene and the rest for unknown reasons. V and J calls and clone size are given by that table; D and trimming were obtained from the DNA. A total of about 180,000 clones appear in this sample, roughly 88% of them only once. The ten top clones hold roughly 8.7% of the sample.

Participants in the prospective study were enrolled through a virtual design, were aged about 18 to 90 years, and lived in roughly 24 United States geographic areas. In the prospective study, cohorts were assigned on the basis of participant-reported clinical history obtained from a screening survey and a study questionnaire. ImmuneRACE Cohort 3 recovered participants were defined by two consecutive negative NP/OP PCR tests, healthcare professional clearance, or symptom resolution. In the prospective study, whole blood, serum and a nasopharyngeal or oropharyngeal swab were collected from each participant by mobile phlebotomists. Additional blood draws and questionnaires over a 2-month period could optionally be provided by prospective study participants. Blood samples from the prospective study were shipped frozen or at room temperature prior to DNA extraction. Worth noting for this clone: Its antigen remains unidentified. Nothing much larger sits one base from this clone, and base qualities are not available.

What the work shows at the level of the full study, not this receptor alone: Clinical and demographic metadata were provided uncurated, with the amount varying by source and participant.

The receptor was isolated from a woman between 25 and 40 years old who had recovered from COVID-19. Material: PBMCs or T cells enriched from blood (not recorded which).

The base sequence is TGTGCCAGCAGCTTTTCCTCCGGACAGGGTGACATTCAGTACTTC. It is translated as CASSFSSGQGDIQYF. The sequence is built from TRBV7-8 and TRBJ2-4, with 8 middle bases fitting TRBD1. The V end gives up 3 bases and the J end 8 bases, leaving 9 bases in the junction not matched to a gene. The CDR3 numbers 15 residues from cysteine through phenylalanine. The retained sequence is limited to the CDR3, 45 bases, with the frame set at the first base. CDR1 and CDR2 are drawn from the germline V gene: SGHVS, FQNEAQ.